This T cell receptor (beta chain) was found in a study of T-cell memory formation after mild COVID-19. Across the whole study: Largely, the TCR clusters proved donor specific.

V shed 1 base, J shed 8 bases, and the junction held 6 bases outside the gene matches. Germline loops: CDR1 MGHRA, CDR2 YSYEKL. This CDR3 is 15 amino acids long. Each CDR3 protein gets one entry after TCRdb re-called the 5' RACE reads with MiXCR. The sample lists more than 70,000 distinct CDR3 sequences, approximately 15% occurring once. This clonotype has only a few counts. The chain links TRBV4-1 to TRBJ2-1; 9 bases align to TRBD1. The sample comprised PBMCs or a T cell subset sorted from them (not recorded which). The TCR sequence derives from an adult woman who had mild COVID-19 (a few samples of this study predate the infection). Cell type and time point are not known. The CDR3 protein is CASSQAPGQGDEQFF. The DNA for the CDR3 is TGCGCCAGCAGCCAAGCCCCGGGACAGGGAGATGAGCAGTTCTTC.